This note documents a single T cell receptor beta chain sequence. TCRdb's table, derived via immunoSEQ multiplex PCR, lists solely in-frame clones and lacks some. The sample includes 70,000 to 95,000 clones, about 93% of them seen just once. The CDR3 sequence is 12 residues long. V lost 6 bases to trimming and J lost 7 bases, with 13 bases between them. The V gene's germline CDR1 is WNHNN and CDR2 SYGVQD (reference sequence). This sample is drawn from a study of T cell changes during pregnancy in multiple sclerosis. This receptor was taken from a female donor with multiple sclerosis, enrolled in a pregnancy study. V usage is TRBV10-1 and J usage is TRBJ2-7; possible D gene TRBD1, 5 bases. Sample: peripheral blood, taken in the first trimester of pregnancy. The chain's CDR3 is CASRGRVEEQYF. CDR3 sequence (DNA): TGCGCCAGCAGGGGCAGGGTAGAGGAGCAGTACTTC.